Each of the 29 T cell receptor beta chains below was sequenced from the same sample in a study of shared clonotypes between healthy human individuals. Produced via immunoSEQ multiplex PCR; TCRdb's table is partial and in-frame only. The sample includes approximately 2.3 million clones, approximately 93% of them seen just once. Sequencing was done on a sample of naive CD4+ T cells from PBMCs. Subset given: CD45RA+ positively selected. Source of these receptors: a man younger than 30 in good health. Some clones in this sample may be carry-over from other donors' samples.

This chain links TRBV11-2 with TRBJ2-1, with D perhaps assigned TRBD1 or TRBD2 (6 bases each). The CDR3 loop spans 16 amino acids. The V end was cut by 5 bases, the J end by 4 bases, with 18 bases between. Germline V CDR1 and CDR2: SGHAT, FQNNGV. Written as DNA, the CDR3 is TGTGCCAGCAGCCCGGCCCCGGGGGCAGTATACAATGAGCAGTTCTTC. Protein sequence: CASSPAPGAVYNEQFF.

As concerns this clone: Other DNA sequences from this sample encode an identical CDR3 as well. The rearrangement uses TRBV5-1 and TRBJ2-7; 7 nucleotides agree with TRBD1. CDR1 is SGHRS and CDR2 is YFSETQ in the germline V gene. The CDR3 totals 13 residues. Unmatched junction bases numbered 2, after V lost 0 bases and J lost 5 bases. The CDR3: CASSLGQGDEQYF. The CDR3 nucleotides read TGCGCCAGCAGCTTGGGTCAGGGGGACGAGCAGTACTTC.

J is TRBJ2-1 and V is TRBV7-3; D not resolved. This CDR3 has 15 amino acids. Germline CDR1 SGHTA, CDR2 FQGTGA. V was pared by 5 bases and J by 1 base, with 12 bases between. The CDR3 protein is CASSPEQGSYNEQFF. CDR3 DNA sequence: TGTGCCAGCAGCCCCGAACAAGGGTCCTACAATGAGCAGTTCTTC.

CDR3 bases: TGTGCCAGCAGGGGGACGGGACACTGGCCTCCAAACTATGGCTACACCTTC. This gives the protein CASRGTGHWPPNYGYTF. The V and J genes are TRBV25-1 and TRBJ1-2; TRBD1 might be the D (6 bases). V was trimmed by 6 bases and J by 2 bases, leaving 22 bases between them. CDR3 length: 17 amino acids. Germline CDR1 is MGHDK and CDR2 is SYGVNS.

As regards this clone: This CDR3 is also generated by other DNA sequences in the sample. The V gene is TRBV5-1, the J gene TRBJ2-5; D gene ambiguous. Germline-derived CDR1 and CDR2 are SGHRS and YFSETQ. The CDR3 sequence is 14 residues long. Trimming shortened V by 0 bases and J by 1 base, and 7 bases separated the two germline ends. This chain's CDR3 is CASSLGASQETQYF. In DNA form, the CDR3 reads TGCGCCAGCAGCTTGGGGGCGAGCCAAGAGACCCAGTACTTC.

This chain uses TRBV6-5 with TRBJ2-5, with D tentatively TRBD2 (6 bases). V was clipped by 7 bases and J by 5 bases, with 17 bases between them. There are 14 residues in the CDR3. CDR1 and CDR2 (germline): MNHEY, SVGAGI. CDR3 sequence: CASKWGGMGETQYF. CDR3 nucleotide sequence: TGTGCCAGCAAATGGGGCGGGATGGGGGAGACCCAGTACTTC.

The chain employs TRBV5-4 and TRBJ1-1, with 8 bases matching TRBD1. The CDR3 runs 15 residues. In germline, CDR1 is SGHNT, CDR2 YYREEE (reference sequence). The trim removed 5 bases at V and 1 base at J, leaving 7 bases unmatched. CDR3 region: CASRVTGAGNTEAFF. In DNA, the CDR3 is TGTGCCAGCAGGGTGACAGGGGCGGGGAACACTGAAGCTTTCTTT.

CDR3 loop: CSVESDSLDQPQHF. Written as DNA, the CDR3 is TGCAGCGTTGAATCGGACAGCTTGGATCAGCCCCAGCATTTT. The chain recombines TRBV29-1 with TRBJ1-5; TRBD1 is a possible D gene (6 bases). The CDR3 is 14 residues long. The germline V gene has CDR1 SQVTM and CDR2 ANQGSEA. The V end lost 2 bases, the J end lost 5 bases, and 13 bases lay between the germline ends.

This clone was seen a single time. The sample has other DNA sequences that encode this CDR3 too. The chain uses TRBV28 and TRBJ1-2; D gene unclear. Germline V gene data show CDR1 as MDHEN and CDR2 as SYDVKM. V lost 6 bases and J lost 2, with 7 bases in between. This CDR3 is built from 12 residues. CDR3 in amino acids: CASSTKNYGYTF. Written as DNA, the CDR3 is TGTGCCAGCAGCACAAAAAACTATGGCTACACCTTC.

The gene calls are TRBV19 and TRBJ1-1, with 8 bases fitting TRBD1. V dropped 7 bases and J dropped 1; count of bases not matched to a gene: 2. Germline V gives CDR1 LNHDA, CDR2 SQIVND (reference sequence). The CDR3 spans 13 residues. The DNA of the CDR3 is TGTGCCAGTAACGGACAGGGGAACACTGAAGCTTTCTTT. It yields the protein CASNGQGNTEAFF.

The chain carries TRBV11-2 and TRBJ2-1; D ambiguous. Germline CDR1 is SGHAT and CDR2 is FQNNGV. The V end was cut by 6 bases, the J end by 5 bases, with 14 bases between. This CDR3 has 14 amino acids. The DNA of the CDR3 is TGTGCCAGCAGTAAGGACCGCCCGGACAATGAGCAGTTCTTC. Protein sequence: CASSKDRPDNEQFF. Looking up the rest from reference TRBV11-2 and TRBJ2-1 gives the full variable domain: EAGVAQSPRYKIIEKRQSVAFWCNPISGHATLYWYQQILGQGPKLLIQFQNNGVVDDSQLPKDRFSAERLKGVDSTLKIQPAKLEDSAVYLCASSKDRPDNEQFFGPGTRLTVL.

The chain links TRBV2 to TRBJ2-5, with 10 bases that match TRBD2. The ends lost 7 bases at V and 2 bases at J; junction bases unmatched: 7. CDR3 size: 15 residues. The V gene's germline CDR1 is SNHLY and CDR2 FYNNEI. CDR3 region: CASTLIAGGQETQYF. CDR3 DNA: TGTGCCAGCACCTTGATAGCGGGAGGACAAGAGACCCAGTACTTC.

The CDR3 loop is CASSGGRRNTEAFF. The CDR3 DNA reads as TGTGCCAGTAGTGGCGGGCGCAGGAACACTGAAGCTTTCTTT. This sequence joins TRBV19 and TRBJ1-1, with D unresolved. The CDR3 consists of 14 residues. CDR1 is LNHDA, CDR2 SQIVND, per germline (reference sequence). Trimming shortened V by 5 bases and J by 1 base, and 11 bases separated the two germline ends.

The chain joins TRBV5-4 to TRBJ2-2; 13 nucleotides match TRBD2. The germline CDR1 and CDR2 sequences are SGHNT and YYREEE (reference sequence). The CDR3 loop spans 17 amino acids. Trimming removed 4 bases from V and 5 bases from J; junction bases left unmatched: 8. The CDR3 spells CASSLGTSGVRTGELFF. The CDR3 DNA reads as TGTGCCAGCAGCCTTGGGACTAGCGGGGTTAGGACCGGGGAGCTGTTTTTT.

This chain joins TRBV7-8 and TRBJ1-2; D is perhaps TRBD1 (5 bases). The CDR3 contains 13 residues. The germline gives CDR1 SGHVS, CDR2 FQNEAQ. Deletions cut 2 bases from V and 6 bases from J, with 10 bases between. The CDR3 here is CASSLSEGNGYTF. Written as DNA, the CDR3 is TGTGCCAGCAGCTTATCAGAGGGGAATGGCTACACCTTC.

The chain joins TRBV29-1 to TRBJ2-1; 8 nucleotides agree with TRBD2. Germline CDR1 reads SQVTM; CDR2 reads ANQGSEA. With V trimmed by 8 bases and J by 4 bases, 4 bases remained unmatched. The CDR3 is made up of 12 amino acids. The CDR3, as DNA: TGCAGCACCGGGGGGGCGTACAATGAGCAGTTCTTC. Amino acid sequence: CSTGGAYNEQFF.

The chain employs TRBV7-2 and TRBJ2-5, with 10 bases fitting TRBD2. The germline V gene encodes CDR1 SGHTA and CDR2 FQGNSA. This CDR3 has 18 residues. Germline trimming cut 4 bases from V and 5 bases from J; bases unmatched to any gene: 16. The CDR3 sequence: CASSSRSLAGEPGETQYF. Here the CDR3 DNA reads TGTGCCAGCAGCTCAAGGTCCCTAGCGGGAGAGCCAGGGGAGACCCAGTACTTC. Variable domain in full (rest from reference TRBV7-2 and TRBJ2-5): GAGVSQSPSNKVTEKGKDVELRCDPISGHTALYWYRQSLGQGLEFLIYFQGNSAPDKSGLPSDRFSAERTGGSVSTLTIQRTQQEDSAVYLCASSSRSLAGEPGETQYFGPGTRLLVL.

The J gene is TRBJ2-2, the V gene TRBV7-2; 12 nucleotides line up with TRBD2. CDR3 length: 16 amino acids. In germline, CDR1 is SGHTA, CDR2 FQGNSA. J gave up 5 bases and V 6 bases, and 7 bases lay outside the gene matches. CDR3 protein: CASSWTSGELTGELFF. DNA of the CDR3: TGTGCCAGCAGTTGGACTAGCGGGGAGTTGACCGGGGAGCTGTTTTTT.

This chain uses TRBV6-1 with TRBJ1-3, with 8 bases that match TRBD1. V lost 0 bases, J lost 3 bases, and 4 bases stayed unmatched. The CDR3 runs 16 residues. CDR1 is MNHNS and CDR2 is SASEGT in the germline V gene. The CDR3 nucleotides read TGTGCCAGCAGTGAAGCGGACAGGGAGGGTGGAAACACCATATATTTT. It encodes CASSEADREGGNTIYF.

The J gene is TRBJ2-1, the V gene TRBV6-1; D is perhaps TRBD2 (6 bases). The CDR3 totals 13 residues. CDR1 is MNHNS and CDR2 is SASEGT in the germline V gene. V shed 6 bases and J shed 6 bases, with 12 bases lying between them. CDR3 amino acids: CASSTDYINEQFF. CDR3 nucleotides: TGTGCCAGCAGCACGGACTATATCAATGAGCAGTTCTTC.

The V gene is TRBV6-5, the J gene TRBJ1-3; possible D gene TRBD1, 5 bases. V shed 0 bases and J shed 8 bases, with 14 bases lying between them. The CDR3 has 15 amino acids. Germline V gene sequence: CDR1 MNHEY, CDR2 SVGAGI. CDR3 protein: CASSYSGAVFDTIYF. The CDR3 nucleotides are TGTGCCAGCAGTTACTCCGGGGCAGTTTTCGACACCATATATTTT.

The CDR3 DNA sequence: TGCGCCAGCAGCCAACCCCAAACCACCGGTGGCTACACCTTC. Translated: CASSQPQTTGGYTF. The J gene is TRBJ1-2, the V gene TRBV5-1; D ambiguous. Germline CDR1 SGHRS, CDR2 YFSETQ. Between the trimmed V and J ends, which lost 4 bases and 7 bases, there was a span of 17 bases. CDR3 length: 14 residues.

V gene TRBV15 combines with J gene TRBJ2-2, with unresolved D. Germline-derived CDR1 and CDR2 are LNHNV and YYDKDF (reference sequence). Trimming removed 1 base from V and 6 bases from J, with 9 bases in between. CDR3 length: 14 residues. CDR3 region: CATSRVPKAGELFF. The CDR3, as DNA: TGTGCCACCAGCAGAGTCCCCAAAGCCGGGGAGCTGTTTTTT.

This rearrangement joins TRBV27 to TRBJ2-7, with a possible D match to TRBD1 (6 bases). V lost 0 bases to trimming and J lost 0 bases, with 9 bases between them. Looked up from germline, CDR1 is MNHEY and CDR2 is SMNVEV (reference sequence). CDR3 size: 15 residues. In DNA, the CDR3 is TGTGCCAGCAGTTTATCTACAGGGCCCTCCTACGAGCAGTACTTC. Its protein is CASSLSTGPSYEQYF.

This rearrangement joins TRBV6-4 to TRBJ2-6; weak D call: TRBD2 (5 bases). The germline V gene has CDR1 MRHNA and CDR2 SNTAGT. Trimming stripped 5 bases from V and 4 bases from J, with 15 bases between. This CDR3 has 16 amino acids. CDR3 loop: CASSRTLAAGANVLTF. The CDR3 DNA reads TGTGCCAGCAGTCGGACTTTGGCAGCCGGGGCCAACGTCCTGACTTTC.

The CDR3 sequence: CSAQGFLGNEQFF. Written as DNA, the CDR3 is TGCAGCGCCCAGGGGTTTTTGGGCAATGAGCAGTTCTTC. The V and J genes are TRBV29-1 and TRBJ2-1; possible D gene TRBD1, 6 bases. The germline V gene has CDR1 SQVTM and CDR2 ANQGSEA. The V end lost 7 bases, the J end lost 6 bases, and 16 bases lay between the germline ends. This CDR3 contains 13 residues.

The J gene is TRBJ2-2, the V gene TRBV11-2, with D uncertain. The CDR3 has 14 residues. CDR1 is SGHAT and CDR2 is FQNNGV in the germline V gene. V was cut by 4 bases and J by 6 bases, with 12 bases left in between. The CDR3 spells CASSSVVQPGELFF. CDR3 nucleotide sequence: TGTGCCAGCAGCTCGGTAGTCCAGCCCGGGGAGCTGTTTTTT. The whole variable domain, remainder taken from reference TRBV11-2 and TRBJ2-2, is EAGVAQSPRYKIIEKRQSVAFWCNPISGHATLYWYQQILGQGPKLLIQFQNNGVVDDSQLPKDRFSAERLKGVDSTLKIQPAKLEDSAVYLCASSSVVQPGELFFGEGSRLTVL.

The chain's CDR3 is CASSITAGGTGEQFF. CDR3 in DNA: TGTGCCAGCAGTATTACGGCAGGGGGAACGGGTGAGCAGTTCTTC. The genes are TRBV11-2 and TRBJ2-1; TRBD1 aligns across 7 bases. V shed 6 bases, J shed 9 bases, and the junction held 14 bases outside the gene matches. The CDR3 is 15 residues long. CDR1 is SGHAT and CDR2 is FQNNGV in the germline V gene.

CDR3 protein: CATSRGGGDLSNQPQHF. Written as DNA, the CDR3 is TGTGCCACCAGCAGAGGGGGGGGCGACCTTAGCAATCAGCCCCAGCATTTT. This chain uses TRBV15 with TRBJ1-5; D may be TRBD1 (6 bases). The germline V gene has CDR1 LNHNV and CDR2 YYDKDF (reference sequence). V lost 1 base, J lost 0 bases, and 13 bases lay in between. CDR3 length equals 17 residues. Full variable domain (remainder filled in from reference TRBV15 and TRBJ1-5): DAMVIQNPRYQVTQFGKPVTLSCSQTLNHNVMYWYQQKSSQAPKLLFHYYDKDFNNEADTPDNFQSRRPNTSFCFLDIRSPGLGDTAMYLCATSRGGGDLSNQPQHFGDGTRLSIL.